Each of the 9 T cell receptor beta chains below was sequenced from the same sample in a study of OX40 agonist ivuxolimab in advanced cancers. Assay used: immunoSEQ multiplex PCR; TCRdb lists only in-frame clones, some missing. The repertoire holds nearly 80,000 clones, with 84% as singletons. Source: CD4+ or CD8+ T cells sorted from blood, taken in a trial of the OX40 agonist ivuxolimab. These TCRs come from an adult with an advanced solid tumor such as melanoma, head and neck, liver or kidney cancer.

The rearrangement uses TRBV10-2 and TRBJ1-2; 9 positions agree with TRBD1. V dropped 0 bases and J dropped 7; count of bases not matched to a gene: 9. Germline CDR1 WSHSY, CDR2 SAAADI. This CDR3 is 16 amino acids long. The CDR3, as DNA: TGCGCCAGCAGTGAGTCCTCGGGACAGGGTTATTTTGGCTACACCTTC. Encoded protein: CASSESSGQGYFGYTF.

This chain connects TRBV11-2 to TRBJ1-1; maybe TRBD1 (5 bases). Germline V gene sequence: CDR1 SGHAT, CDR2 FQNNGV. V dropped 5 bases and J dropped 0 bases, with 13 bases sitting between them. CDR3 length: 15 amino acids. The CDR3 coding sequence is TGTGCCAGCAGCGTCTCCGGGACGATGAACACTGAAGCTTTCTTT. Amino acid sequence: CASSVSGTMNTEAFF.

The genes are TRBV9 and TRBJ2-3; D remains ambiguous. This CDR3 spans 11 amino acids. CDR1 SGDLS and CDR2 YYNGEE come from the germline V gene. Trimming stripped 3 bases from V and 8 bases from J, with 7 bases between. The CDR3 DNA follows: TGTGCCAGCAGCGCTTACGGTACGCAGTATTTT. Amino acid sequence: CASSAYGTQYF.

This sequence joins TRBV7-9 and TRBJ1-4, with 7 bases fitting TRBD1. With 5 bases clipped from V and 6 bases from J, the junction kept 9 bases outside the gene matches. The CDR3 consists of 15 residues. Germline V gene lookup returns CDR1 SEHNR and CDR2 FQNEAQ (reference sequence). The CDR3 coding sequence is TGTGCCAGCAGCCCTCCGACAGGGATGGATGAAAAACTGTTTTTT. This codes for CASSPPTGMDEKLFF.

The chain employs TRBV10-3 and TRBJ1-3, with TRBD1 as a possible D gene (5 bases). The CDR3 has 13 amino acids. Trimming pared 0 bases from V and 8 bases from J, leaving 8 bases between. Per germline, CDR1 ENHRY and CDR2 SYGVKD. CDR3 loop: CAISESGGDTIYF. The CDR3 bases are TGTGCCATCAGTGAGTCCGGGGGAGACACCATATATTTT.

The genes are TRBV18 and TRBJ2-3; 11 bases line up with TRBD2. The CDR3 consists of 17 residues. CDR1 and CDR2 from the germline V gene are KGHSH and LQKENI. The V gene end was trimmed by 2 bases and the J gene end by 0 bases; junction bases not matched to a gene: 4. In DNA, the CDR3 is TGTGCCAGCTCACCAGGACTAGCGGGCTCAAGCACAGATACGCAGTATTTT. Residues: CASSPGLAGSSTDTQYF.

This clone came up once. The gene calls are TRBV21-1 and TRBJ2-1; TRBD1, the D gene given by the table, was not confirmed from the DNA. TRBV21-1 is a known pseudogene. The CDR3 has 15 residues. The CDR3 protein is CASSNCMPRDNEQFF. For the CDR3, the DNA is TGTGCCAGCAGCAATTGTATGCCCAGGGACAATGAGCAGTTCTTC.

The chain recombines TRBV5-1 with TRBJ2-1; a weak D match, TRBD2 (5 bases). Germline assignment: CDR1 SGHRS and CDR2 YFSETQ. The length of the CDR3 is 11 residues. V was shortened by 6 bases and J by 7 bases, with 8 bases between the two germline ends. The CDR3 coding sequence is TGCGCCAGCACCGAGGGTAATGAGCAGTTCTTC. The encoded protein is CASTEGNEQFF. Drawing the rest from reference TRBV5-1 and TRBJ2-1, the complete variable domain is KAGVTQTPRYLIKTRGQQVTLSCSPISGHRSVSWYQQTPGQGLQFLFEYFSETQRNKGNFPGRFSGRQFSNSRSEMNVSTLELGDSALYLCASTEGNEQFFGPGTRLTVL.

The chain has TRBV11-2 and TRBJ1-1; 7 bases match TRBD1. This CDR3 is built from 15 residues. The trim removed 6 bases at V and 1 base at J, leaving 8 bases unmatched. Germline V lookup: CDR1 SGHAT, CDR2 FQNNGV. In DNA form, the CDR3 reads TGTGCCAGCAGTATTCGACAGGGAGGGAACACTGAAGCTTTCTTT. Amino acids: CASSIRQGGNTEAFF.